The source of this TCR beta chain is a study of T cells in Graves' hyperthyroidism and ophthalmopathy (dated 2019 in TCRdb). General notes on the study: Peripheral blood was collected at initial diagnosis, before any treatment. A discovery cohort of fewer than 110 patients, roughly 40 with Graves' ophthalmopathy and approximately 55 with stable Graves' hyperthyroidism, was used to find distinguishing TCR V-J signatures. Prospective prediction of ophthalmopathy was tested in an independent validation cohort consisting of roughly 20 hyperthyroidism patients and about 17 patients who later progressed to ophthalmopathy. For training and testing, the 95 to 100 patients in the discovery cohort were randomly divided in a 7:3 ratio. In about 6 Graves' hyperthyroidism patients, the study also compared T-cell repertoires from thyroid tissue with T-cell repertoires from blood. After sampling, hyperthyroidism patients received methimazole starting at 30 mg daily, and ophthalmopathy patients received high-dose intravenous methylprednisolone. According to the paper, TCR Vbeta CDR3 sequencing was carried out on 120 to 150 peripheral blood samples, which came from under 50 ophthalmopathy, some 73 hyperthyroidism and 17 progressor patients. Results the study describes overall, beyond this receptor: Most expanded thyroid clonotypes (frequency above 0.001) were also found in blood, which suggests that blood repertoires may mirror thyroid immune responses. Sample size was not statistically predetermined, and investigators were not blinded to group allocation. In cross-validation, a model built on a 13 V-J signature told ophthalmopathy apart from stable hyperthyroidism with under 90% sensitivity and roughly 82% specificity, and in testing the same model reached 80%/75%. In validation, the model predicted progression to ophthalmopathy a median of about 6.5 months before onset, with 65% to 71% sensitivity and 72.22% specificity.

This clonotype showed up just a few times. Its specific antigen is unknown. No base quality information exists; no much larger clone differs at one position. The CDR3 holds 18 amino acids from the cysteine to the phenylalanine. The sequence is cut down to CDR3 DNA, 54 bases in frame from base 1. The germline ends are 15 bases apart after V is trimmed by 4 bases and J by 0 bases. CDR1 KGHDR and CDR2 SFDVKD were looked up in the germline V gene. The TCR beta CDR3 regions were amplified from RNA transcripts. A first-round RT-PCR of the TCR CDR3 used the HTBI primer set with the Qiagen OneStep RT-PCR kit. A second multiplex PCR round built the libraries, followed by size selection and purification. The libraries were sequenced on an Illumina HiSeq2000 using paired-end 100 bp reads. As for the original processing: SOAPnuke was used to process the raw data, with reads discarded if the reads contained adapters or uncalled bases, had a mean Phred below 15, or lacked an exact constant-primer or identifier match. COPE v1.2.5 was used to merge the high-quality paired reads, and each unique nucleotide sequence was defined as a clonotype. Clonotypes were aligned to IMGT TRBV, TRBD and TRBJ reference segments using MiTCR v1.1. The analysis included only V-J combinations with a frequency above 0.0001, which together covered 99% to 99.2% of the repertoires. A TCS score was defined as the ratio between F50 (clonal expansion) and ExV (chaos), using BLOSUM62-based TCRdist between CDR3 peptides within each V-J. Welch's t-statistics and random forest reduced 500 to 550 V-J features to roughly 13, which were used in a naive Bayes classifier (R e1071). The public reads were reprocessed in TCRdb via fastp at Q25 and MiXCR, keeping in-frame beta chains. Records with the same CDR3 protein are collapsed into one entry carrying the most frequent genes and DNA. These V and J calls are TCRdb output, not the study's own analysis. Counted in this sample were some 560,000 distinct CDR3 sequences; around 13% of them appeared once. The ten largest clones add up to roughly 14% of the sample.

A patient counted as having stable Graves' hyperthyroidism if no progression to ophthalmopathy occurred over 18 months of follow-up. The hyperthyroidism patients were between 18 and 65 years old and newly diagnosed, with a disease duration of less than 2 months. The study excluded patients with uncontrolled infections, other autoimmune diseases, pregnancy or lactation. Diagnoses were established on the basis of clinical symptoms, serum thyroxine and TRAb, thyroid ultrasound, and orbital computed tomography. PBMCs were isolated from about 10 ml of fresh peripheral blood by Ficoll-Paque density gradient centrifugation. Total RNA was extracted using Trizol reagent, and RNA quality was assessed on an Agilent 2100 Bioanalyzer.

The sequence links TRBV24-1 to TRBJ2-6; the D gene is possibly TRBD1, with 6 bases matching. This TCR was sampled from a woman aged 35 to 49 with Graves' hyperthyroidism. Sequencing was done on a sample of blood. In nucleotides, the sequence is TGTGCCACCAGTGACCCGGGACATCCGAGCTCTGGGGCCAACGTCCTGACTTTC. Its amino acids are CATSDPGHPSSGANVLTF.